This TCR beta chain came from a study of CD8+ T cells in alopecia areata. Study summary: Patients given treatment had severity scored by the percentage of scalp area affected.

Per the germline V gene, CDR1 is LGHNA and CDR2 is YNFKEQ. The CDR3 is 11 amino acids. V lost 1 base and J lost 8, with 5 bases in between. Findings and limits, study-wide: The study found that many expanded lesional clones persisted in scalp and blood during tofacitinib. It was lesional scalp, especially alopecia totalis/universalis, that showed higher clonality than normal scalp. Shared TCR sequences were less clear between patients than in mice, possibly partly from HLA diversity.

Sequencing relied on a cDNA template that was reverse transcribed from extracted RNA. Measured with immunoSEQ multiplex PCR; TCRdb has only the in-frame clones, and not every one. The profile shows 64,000 or so clones, 46% of them singletons. The treatment: oral pan-JAK inhibitor, 5-10 mg twice daily. This clone came up a few times. Its antigen is undetermined. The chain recombines TRBV4-2 with TRBJ1-1; the D gene is possibly TRBD1 (5 bases). This clonotype originated in a human donor with alopecia areata. The sample consisted of CD8+ T cells sorted from blood, taken around week 37, from a patient treated with tofacitinib. DNA of the CDR3: TGTGCCAGCAGCCAAGGGGGGGAAGCTTTCTTT. Protein product: CASSQGGEAFF.